This T cell receptor beta chain appears in the sequencing data of a study of blood T cell repertoires in COVID-19. Study in general: Whether acute or convalescent, the COVID-19 samples came from the United States, Italy and Spain. T cells, B-cell-depleted T cells, or PBMCs supplied cDNA or gDNA.

The CDR3 spans 15 residues. The J segment lost 2 bases and the V segment lost 10 bases, leaving 13 bases of the junction unmatched. Per the germline V gene, CDR1 is ENHRY and CDR2 is SYGVKD. Per the authors' pipeline: Nucleated cell counts were estimated from reference gene primer amplification. TCRdb's copy holds only in-frame clones and misses some; the assay was immunoSEQ multiplex PCR. The V and J calls and clone size were taken over from that table, and D and trimming were inferred from the DNA. Of about 240,000 clones listed, approximately 78% are singletons. This clone has just one count. The chain is built from TRBV10-3 and TRBJ2-7; 8 nucleotides agree with TRBD2. The source of this sequence is a woman aged 55-70 years with active or convalescent COVID-19. The sample was peripheral blood. CDR3 region: CATNRGSGDTYEQYF. The CDR3 DNA follows: TGTGCCACCAATAGGGGTAGCGGGGACACCTACGAGCAGTACTTC.